This is a list of T cell receptor beta chains from one sample in a study of CD8 T cells in ankylosing spondylitis. TCRdb re-called the 5' RACE reads through MiXCR, storing one row per CDR3 protein. The sample records approximately 40,000 distinct CDR3 sequences, about 6% being singletons. Sequencing was performed on blood, either unsorted or a sorted T cell fraction (not recorded which). The receptors derive from a male donor with ankylosing spondylitis or in good health (not recorded which). Each CDR3 is given with its conserved first and last residue. D genes are given only for firm matches. Expanded clones are given a class, and other clones once, few, many or no size at all.

clone_size | j_call | v_call | d_call | cdr3_aa | cdr3_nt
few | TRBJ1-2 | TRBV7-2 | TRBD1 | CASSLAQRLGRDRVYGYTF | TGTGCCAGCAGCTTAGCCCAGCGCCTTGGACGAGACAGGGTTTACGGCTACACCTTC
many | TRBJ1-3 | TRBV7-9 | NA | CASSSRGSGNTIYF | TGTGCCAGCAGCTCCCGCGGCTCTGGAAACACCATATATTTT
NA | TRBJ2-2 | TRBV6-2/TRBV6-3 | NA | CASQSDSRTGELFF | TGTGCCTCCCAATCCGATTCGCGCACCGGGGAGCTGTTTTTT
many | TRBJ2-7 | TRBV2 | NA | CASSEQGSSYEQYF | TGTGCCAGCAGTGAACAGGGAAGCTCCTACGAGCAGTACTTC
many | TRBJ2-1 | TRBV20-1 | NA | CSARAGKTRNEQFF | TGCAGTGCTAGAGCGGGAAAAACCCGTAATGAGCAGTTCTTC
few | TRBJ2-7 | TRBV7-9 | TRBD2 | CASSLTATSGDEQYF | TGTGCCAGCAGCTTAACTGCGACTAGCGGAGACGAGCAGTACTTC
many | TRBJ2-7 | TRBV7-2 | NA | CASSSRGGGWSSYEQYF | TGTGCCAGCAGCTCGAGGGGCGGCGGGTGGAGCTCCTACGAGCAGTACTTC
many | TRBJ2-2 | TRBV5-1 | TRBD1 | CASSAGTGATGELFF | TGCGCCAGCAGCGCCGGGACAGGGGCCACCGGGGAGCTGTTTTTT
many | TRBJ2-5 | TRBV5-1 | TRBD1 | CASSLETGRETQYF | TGCGCCAGCAGCTTGGAGACAGGGCGGGAGACCCAGTACTTC
many | TRBJ2-3 | TRBV23-1 | NA | CASTGGGQGTVDTQYF | TGCGCCAGCACCGGGGGGGGACAGGGAACGGTAGATACGCAGTATTTT
many | TRBJ2-2 | TRBV23-1 | NA | CASSQSEGSGELFF | TGCGCCAGCAGTCAATCGGAAGGTTCCGGGGAGCTGTTTTTT
many | TRBJ2-3 | TRBV5-1 | TRBD1 | CASSLEDRGPTRSDTQYF | TGCGCCAGCAGCTTGGAAGACAGGGGCCCTACACGCTCAGATACGCAGTATTTT
many | TRBJ1-3 | TRBV12-3/TRBV12-4 | NA | CASSSWGGPGNTIYF | TGTGCCAGCAGTTCCTGGGGGGGGCCTGGAAACACCATATATTTT
many | TRBJ2-1 | TRBV7-3 | NA | CASSLLGLRDNEQFF | TGTGCCAGCAGCCTACTTGGCCTGAGGGACAATGAGCAGTTCTTC
NA | TRBJ1-2 | TRBV5-1 | NA | CASSLDIRVYGYTF | TGCGCCAGCAGCTTGGATATCCGGGTTTATGGCTACACCTTC
many | TRBJ1-6 | TRBV9 | NA | CASSVESFTANSPLHF | TGTGCCAGCAGCGTAGAAAGTTTCACGGCCAATTCACCCCTCCACTTT